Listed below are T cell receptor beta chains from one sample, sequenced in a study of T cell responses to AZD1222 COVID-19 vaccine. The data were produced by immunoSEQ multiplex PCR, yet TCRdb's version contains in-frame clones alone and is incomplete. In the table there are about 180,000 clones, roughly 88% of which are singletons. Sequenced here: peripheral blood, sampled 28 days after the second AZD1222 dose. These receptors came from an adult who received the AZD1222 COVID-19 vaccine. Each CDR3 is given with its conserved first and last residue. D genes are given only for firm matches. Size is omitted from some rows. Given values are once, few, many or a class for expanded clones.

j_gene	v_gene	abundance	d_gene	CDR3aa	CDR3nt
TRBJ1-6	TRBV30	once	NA	CAWSVRELLDSPLHF	TGTGCCTGGAGTGTACGGGAACTTTTGGATTCACCCCTCCACTTT
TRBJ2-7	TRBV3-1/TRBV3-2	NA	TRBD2	CASSPLAGLSYEQYF	TGTGCCAGCAGCCCCCTAGCGGGGTTGTCCTACGAGCAGTACTTC
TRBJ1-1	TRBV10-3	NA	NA	CAITVQEGDTEAFF	TGTGCCATCACCGTACAGGAGGGGGACACTGAAGCTTTCTTT
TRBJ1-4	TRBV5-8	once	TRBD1	CASSPDRGFATNEKLFF	TGTGCCAGCAGCCCGGACAGGGGTTTCGCAACTAATGAAAAACTGTTTTTT
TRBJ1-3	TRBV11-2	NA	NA	CASSRTGGAGNTIYF	TGTGCCAGCAGCAGGACTGGGGGTGCCGGAAACACCATATATTTT
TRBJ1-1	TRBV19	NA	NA	CASSLPLNTEAFF	TGTGCCAGTAGCCTGCCCTTGAACACTGAAGCTTTCTTT
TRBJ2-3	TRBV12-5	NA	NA	CASGLVGTDTQYF	TGTGCTAGTGGTTTGGTTGGCACAGATACGCAGTATTTT
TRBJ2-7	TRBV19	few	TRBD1	CASGTGGYEQYF	TGTGCCAGCGGGACAGGGGGCTACGAGCAGTACTTC
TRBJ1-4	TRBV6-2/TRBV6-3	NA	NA	CASSYFDRVVATNEKLFF	TGTGCCAGCAGTTACTTCGACAGAGTGGTGGCAACTAATGAAAAACTGTTTTTT
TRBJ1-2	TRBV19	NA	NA	CASRGPEISNYGYTF	TGTGCCAGTAGGGGGCCTGAGATTTCTAACTATGGCTACACCTTC
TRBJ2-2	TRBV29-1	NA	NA	CSGTRGTGELFF	TGCAGCGGAACTAGGGGCACCGGGGAGCTGTTTTTT
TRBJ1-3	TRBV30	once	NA	CAWSVRTGAGNTIYF	TGTGCCTGGAGTGTACGGACGGGGGCTGGAAACACCATATATTTT
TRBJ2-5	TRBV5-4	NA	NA	CASSQTSSHQETQYF	TGTGCCAGCAGCCAAACTAGCTCCCACCAAGAGACCCAGTACTTC
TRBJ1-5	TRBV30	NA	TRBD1	CAWSAGTGGGNQPQHF	TGTGCCTGGAGTGCCGGGACAGGGGGAGGGAATCAGCCCCAGCATTTT
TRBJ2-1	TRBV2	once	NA	CASTPSQASYNEQFF	TGTGCCAGCACCCCATCTCAGGCCTCCTACAATGAGCAGTTCTTC
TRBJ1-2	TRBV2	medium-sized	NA	CAIRSQSNYGYTF	TGTGCCATCAGAAGTCAGTCTAACTATGGCTACACCTTC
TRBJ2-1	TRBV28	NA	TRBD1	CASSTTGWKVRYNEQFF	TGTGCCAGCAGTACGACAGGGTGGAAGGTACGCTACAATGAGCAGTTCTTC
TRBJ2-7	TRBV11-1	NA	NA	CASSPTSYEQYF	TGTGCCAGCTCTCCAACTTCCTACGAGCAGTACTTC
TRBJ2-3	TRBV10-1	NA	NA	CASSLYPDTQYF	TGCGCCAGCAGTCTCTATCCAGATACGCAGTATTTT
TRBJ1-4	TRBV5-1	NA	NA	CASSHRDRREKLFF	TGCGCCAGCAGCCACCGGGACCGCCGTGAAAAACTGTTTTTT
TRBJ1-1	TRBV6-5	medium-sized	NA	CASSPMQNTEAFF	TGTGCCAGCAGTCCCATGCAGAACACTGAAGCTTTCTTT
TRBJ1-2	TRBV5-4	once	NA	CASSLAGDKGYGYTF	TGTGCCAGCAGCTTAGCAGGGGACAAGGGGTATGGCTACACCTTC
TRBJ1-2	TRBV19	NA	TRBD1	CASRDRGEDYGYTF	TGTGCCAGTAGAGACAGGGGAGAGGACTATGGCTACACCTTC
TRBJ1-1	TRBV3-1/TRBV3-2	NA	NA	CASSQEVWGGAFF	TGTGCCAGCAGCCAAGAAGTCTGGGGGGGGGCTTTCTTT
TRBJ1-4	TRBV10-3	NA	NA	CAISGALNEKLFF	TGTGCCATCAGTGGGGCCCTTAATGAAAAACTGTTTTTT
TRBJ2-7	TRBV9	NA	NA	CASSLTDRGYEQYF	TGTGCCAGCAGCCTTACGGACAGAGGCTACGAGCAGTACTTC
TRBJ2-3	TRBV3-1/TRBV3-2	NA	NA	CASSLDPTRTDTQYF	TGTGCCAGCAGCCTAGATCCCACCCGCACAGATACGCAGTATTTT
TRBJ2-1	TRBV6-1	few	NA	CASSESGRNEQFF	TGTGCCAGCAGTGAATCAGGGAGGAATGAGCAGTTCTTC
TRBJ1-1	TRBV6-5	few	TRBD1	CASRQGTEAFF	TGTGCCAGCAGACAGGGGACCGAAGCTTTCTTT
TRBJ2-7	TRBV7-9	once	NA	CASSLMGAAEQYF	TGTGCCAGCAGCTTAATGGGTGCGGCCGAGCAGTACTTC
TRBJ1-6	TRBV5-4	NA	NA	CASSLAKGSNSPLHF	TGTGCCAGCAGCTTGGCCAAGGGGTCTAATTCACCCCTCCACTTT
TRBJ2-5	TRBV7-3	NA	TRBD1	CASSLTRGRGETQYF	TGTGCCAGCAGCTTAACCAGGGGGCGCGGAGAGACCCAGTACTTC
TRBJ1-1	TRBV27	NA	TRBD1	CASRTDRVNTEAFF	TGTGCCAGCAGAACGGACAGGGTGAACACTGAAGCTTTCTTT
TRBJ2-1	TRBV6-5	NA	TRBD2	CASSWAGESYNEQFF	TGTGCCAGCAGTTGGGCGGGGGAATCCTACAATGAGCAGTTCTTC
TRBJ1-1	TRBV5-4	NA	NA	CASSLDGGYTEAFF	TGTGCCAGCAGCTTGGACGGGGGCTACACTGAAGCTTTCTTT
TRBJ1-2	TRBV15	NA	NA	CATSRRGGIKYYGYTF	TGTGCCACCAGCAGACGGGGGGGGATAAAGTACTATGGCTACACCTTC
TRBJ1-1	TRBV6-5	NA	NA	CASTGGIGRTEAFF	TGTGCCAGCACCGGAGGGATCGGGAGGACTGAAGCTTTCTTT
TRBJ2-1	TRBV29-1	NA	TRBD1	CSVAPAGGGEQFF	TGCAGCGTCGCCCCAGCAGGGGGCGGTGAGCAGTTCTTC
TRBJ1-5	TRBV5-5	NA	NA	CASSLEAARPQHF	TGTGCCAGCAGCTTGGAAGCTGCCCGGCCCCAGCATTTT
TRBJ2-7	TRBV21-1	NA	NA	CASTQRRASYEQYF	TGTGCCAGCACTCAAAGACGGGCCTCCTACGAGCAGTACTTC
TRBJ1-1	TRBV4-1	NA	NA	CASSQEYRVGNTEAFF	TGCGCCAGCAGCCAAGAATACAGGGTGGGAAACACTGAAGCTTTCTTT
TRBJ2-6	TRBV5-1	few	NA	CASSLIPRSGANVLTF	TGCGCCAGCAGCTTGATTCCCCGGTCTGGGGCCAACGTCCTGACTTTC
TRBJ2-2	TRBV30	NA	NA	CAWSVPVGGELFF	TGTGCCTGGAGTGTACCTGTAGGTGGGGAGCTGTTTTTT
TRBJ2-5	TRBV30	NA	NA	CAWSWGIQGTQYF	TGTGCCTGGAGTTGGGGGATTCAGGGGACCCAGTACTTC
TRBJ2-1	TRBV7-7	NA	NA	CASSLGRQPYNEQFF	TGTGCCAGCAGCTTAGGACGCCAGCCTTACAATGAGCAGTTCTTC
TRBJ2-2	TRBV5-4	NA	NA	CASSFKEQGSAGELFF	TGTGCCAGCAGCTTTAAGGAGCAGGGATCGGCCGGGGAGCTGTTTTTT
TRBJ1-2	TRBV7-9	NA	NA	CASSFSFLGSVGGYTF	TGTGCCAGCAGCTTTTCCTTTTTAGGGTCGGTCGGTGGCTACACCTTC
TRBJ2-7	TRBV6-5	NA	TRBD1	CASRSPRGTYEQYF	TGTGCCAGCAGAAGCCCCAGGGGGACCTACGAGCAGTACTTC
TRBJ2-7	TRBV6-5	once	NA	CASSYSSPGPSYEQYF	TGTGCCAGCAGTTACTCCTCGCCAGGGCCCTCCTACGAGCAGTACTTC
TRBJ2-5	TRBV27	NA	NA	CASSQQGGETQYF	TGTGCCAGCAGTCAACAGGGGGGGGAGACCCAGTACTTC
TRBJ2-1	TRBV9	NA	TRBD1	CASSEGPPGTGPSYNEQFF	TGTGCCAGCAGCGAGGGCCCCCCCGGGACAGGTCCTTCCTACAATGAGCAGTTCTTC
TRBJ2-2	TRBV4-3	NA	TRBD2	CASSQSGANTGELFF	TGCGCCAGCAGCCAGAGCGGGGCGAACACCGGGGAGCTGTTTTTT
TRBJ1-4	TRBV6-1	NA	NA	CASTMDWREKLFF	TGTGCCAGCACCATGGACTGGCGGGAAAAACTGTTTTTT
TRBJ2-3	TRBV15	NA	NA	CATSRGGSRRTTDTQYF	TGTGCCACCAGCAGAGGAGGATCTCGGCGGACCACAGATACGCAGTATTTT
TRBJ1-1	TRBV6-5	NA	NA	CASSPLQGGTEAFF	TGTGCCAGCAGTCCCCTCCAGGGTGGAACTGAAGCTTTCTTT
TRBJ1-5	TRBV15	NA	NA	CATSSPGTIGNQPQHF	TGTGCCACCAGCAGTCCCGGGACAATCGGCAATCAGCCCCAGCATTTT
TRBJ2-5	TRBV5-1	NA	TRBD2	CASSDRPPLAVAAETQYF	TGCGCCAGCAGCGATAGACCCCCTCTAGCGGTGGCGGCGGAGACCCAGTACTTC
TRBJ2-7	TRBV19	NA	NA	CASSIQQGAYEQYF	TGTGCCAGTAGTATACAACAGGGAGCCTACGAGCAGTACTTC
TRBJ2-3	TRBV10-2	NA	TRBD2	CASQAGRGTDTQYF	TGCGCCAGCCAGGCGGGGAGGGGCACAGATACGCAGTATTTT
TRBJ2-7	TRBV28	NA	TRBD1	CASSYVQGASYEQYF	TGTGCCAGCAGTTATGTACAGGGGGCGAGTTACGAGCAGTACTTC